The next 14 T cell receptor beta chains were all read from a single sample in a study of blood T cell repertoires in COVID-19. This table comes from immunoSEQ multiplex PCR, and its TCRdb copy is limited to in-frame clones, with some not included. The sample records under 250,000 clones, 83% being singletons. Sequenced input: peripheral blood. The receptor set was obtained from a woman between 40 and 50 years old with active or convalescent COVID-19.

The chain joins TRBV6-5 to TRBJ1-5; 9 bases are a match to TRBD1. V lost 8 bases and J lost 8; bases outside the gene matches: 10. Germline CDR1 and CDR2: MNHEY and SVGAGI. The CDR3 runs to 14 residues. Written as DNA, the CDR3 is TGTGCCAGCCGAGGGCGACAGGGGGGGAAGCCCCAGCATTTT. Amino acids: CASRGRQGGKPQHF.

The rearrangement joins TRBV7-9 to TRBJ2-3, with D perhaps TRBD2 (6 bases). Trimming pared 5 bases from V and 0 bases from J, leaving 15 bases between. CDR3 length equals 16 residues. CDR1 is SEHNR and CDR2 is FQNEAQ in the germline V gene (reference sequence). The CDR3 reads CASSPTSASSTDTQYF. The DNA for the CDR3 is TGTGCCAGCAGCCCGACTAGTGCCTCTAGCACAGATACGCAGTATTTT.

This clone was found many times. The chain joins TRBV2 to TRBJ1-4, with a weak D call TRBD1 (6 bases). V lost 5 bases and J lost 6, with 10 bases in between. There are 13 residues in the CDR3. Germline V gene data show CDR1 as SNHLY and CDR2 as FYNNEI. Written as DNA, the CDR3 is TGTGCCAGCAGTCGGACAGCCCATGAAAAACTGTTTTTT. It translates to CASSRTAHEKLFF.

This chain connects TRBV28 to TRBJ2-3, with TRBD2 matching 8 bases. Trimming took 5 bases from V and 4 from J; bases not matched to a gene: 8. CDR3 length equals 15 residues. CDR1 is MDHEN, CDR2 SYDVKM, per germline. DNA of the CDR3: TGTGCCAGCAGTGTTGTGGCGGGAGGTGCAGATACGCAGTATTTT. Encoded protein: CASSVVAGGADTQYF.

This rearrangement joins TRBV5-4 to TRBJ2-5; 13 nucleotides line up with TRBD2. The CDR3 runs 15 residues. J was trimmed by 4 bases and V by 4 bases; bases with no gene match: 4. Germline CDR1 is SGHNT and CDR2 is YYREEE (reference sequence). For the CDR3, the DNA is TGTGCCAGCAGCCTCGGACTAGCGGGAGCAGAGACCCAGTACTTC. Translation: CASSLGLAGAETQYF.

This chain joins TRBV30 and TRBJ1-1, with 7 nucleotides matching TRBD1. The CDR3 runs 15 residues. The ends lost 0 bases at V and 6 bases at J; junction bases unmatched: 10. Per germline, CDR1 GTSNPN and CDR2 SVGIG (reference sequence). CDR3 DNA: TGTGCCTGGAGTGTACGGCACAGGGGTTCCCCTGAAGCTTTCTTT. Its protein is CAWSVRHRGSPEAFF.

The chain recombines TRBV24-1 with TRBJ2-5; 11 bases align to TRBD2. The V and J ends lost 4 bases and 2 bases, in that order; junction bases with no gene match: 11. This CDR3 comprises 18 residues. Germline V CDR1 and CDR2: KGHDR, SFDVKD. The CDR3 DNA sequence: TGTGCCACCAGTGACCCTGTTAGCGGGGGGGCTGGGCAAGAGACCCAGTACTTC. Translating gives CATSDPVSGGAGQETQYF.

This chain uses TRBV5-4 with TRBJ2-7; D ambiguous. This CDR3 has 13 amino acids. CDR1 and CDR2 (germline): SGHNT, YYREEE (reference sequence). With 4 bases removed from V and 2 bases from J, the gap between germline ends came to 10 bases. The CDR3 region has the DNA TGTGCCAGCAGCCGTGACGGAGCCTACGAGCAGTACTTC. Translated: CASSRDGAYEQYF.

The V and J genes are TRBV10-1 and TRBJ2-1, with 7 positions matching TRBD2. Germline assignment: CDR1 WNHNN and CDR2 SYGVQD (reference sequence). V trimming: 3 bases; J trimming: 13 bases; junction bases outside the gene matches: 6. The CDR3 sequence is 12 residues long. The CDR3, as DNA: TGCGCCAGCAGTGATAAGCGGGATCCCCAGTTCTTC. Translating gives CASSDKRDPQFF.

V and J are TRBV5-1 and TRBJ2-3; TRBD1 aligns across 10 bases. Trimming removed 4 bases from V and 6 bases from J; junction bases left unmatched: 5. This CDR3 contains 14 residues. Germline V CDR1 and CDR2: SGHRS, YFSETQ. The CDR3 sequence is CASSAGQGDDTQYF. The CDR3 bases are TGCGCCAGCAGCGCCGGACAGGGGGACGATACGCAGTATTTT. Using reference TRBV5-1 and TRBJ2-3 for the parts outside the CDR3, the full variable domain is KAGVTQTPRYLIKTRGQQVTLSCSPISGHRSVSWYQQTPGQGLQFLFEYFSETQRNKGNFPGRFSGRQFSNSRSEMNVSTLELGDSALYLCASSAGQGDDTQYFGPGTRLTVL.

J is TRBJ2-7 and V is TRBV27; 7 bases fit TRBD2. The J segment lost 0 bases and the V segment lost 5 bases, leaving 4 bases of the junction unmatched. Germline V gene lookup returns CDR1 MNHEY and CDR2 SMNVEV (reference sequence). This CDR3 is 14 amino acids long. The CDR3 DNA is TGTGCCAGCAGTCGAGCGGGAAACTCCTACGAGCAGTACTTC. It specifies CASSRAGNSYEQYF.

The CDR3: CASSQTDGTGETQYF. CDR3 DNA sequence: TGTGCCAGCAGCCAGACGGACGGGACTGGGGAGACCCAGTACTTC. The chain couples TRBV4-2 to TRBJ2-5, with D possibly TRBD2 on 6 matching bases. Between the trimmed V and J ends, which lost 3 bases and 5 bases, there was a span of 16 bases. This CDR3 has 15 amino acids. Germline assignment: CDR1 LGHNA and CDR2 YNFKEQ.

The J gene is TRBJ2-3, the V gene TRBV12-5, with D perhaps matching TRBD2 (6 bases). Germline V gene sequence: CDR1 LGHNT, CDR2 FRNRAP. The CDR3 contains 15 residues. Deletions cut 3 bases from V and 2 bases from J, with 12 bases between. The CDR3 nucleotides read TGTGCTAGTGGTTTCGCGGGACTCCTCACAGATACGCAGTATTTT. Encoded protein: CASGFAGLLTDTQYF.

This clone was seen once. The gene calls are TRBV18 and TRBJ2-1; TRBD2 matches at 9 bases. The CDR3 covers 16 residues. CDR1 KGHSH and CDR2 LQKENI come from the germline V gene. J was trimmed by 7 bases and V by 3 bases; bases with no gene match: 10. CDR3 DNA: TGTGCCAGCTCACCCCCCCTAGCGGGATCTAGGAATGAGCAGTTCTTC. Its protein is CASSPPLAGSRNEQFF.